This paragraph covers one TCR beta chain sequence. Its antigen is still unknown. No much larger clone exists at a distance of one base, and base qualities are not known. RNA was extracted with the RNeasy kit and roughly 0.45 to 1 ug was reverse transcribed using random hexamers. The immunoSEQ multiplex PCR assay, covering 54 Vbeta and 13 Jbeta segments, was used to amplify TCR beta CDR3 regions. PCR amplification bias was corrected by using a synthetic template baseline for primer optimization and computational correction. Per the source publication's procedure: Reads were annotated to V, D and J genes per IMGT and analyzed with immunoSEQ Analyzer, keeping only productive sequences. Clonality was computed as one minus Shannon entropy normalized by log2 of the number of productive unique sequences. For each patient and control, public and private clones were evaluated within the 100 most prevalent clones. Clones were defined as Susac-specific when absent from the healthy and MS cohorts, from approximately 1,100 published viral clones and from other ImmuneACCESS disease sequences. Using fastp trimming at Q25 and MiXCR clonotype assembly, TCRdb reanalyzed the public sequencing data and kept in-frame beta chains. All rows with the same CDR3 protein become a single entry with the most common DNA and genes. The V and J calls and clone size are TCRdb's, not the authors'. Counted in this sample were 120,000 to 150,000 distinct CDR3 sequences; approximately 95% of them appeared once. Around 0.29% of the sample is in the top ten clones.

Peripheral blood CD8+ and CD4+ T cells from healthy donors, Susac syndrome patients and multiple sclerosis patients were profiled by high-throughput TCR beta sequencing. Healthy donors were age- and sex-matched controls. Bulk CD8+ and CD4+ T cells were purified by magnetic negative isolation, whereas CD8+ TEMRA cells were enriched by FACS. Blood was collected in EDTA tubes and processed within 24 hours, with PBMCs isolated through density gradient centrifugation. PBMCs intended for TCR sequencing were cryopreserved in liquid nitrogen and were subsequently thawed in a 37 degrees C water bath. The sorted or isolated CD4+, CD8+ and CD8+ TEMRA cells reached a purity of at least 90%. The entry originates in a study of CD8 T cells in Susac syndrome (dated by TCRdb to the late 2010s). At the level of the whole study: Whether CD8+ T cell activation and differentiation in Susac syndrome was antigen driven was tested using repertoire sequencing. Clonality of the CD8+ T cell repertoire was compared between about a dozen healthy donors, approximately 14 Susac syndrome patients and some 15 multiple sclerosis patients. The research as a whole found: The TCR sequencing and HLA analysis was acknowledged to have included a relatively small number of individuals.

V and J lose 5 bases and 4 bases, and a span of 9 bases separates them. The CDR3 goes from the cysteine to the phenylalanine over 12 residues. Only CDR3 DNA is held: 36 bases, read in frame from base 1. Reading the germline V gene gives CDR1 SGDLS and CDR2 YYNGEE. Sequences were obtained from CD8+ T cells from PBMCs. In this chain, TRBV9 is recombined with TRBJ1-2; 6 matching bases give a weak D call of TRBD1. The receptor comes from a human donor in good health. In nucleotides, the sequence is TGTGCCAGCAGAGGGGGGTCCTATGGCTACACCTTC. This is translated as CASRGGSYGYTF.